A single sample gave rise to the 3 T cell receptor beta chains below, sequenced in a study of T-cell reconstitution after alpha-beta-depleted transplantation in children. Molecular barcoding with unique molecular identifiers was used for the TCRbeta library. TCRdb itself ran the PCR reads through MiXCR, one entry per CDR3 protein. The sample yields roughly 300,000 distinct CDR3 sequences, about 9.9% seen once. Sequenced here: peripheral blood, sampled 180 days after TCRalphabeta/CD19-depleted stem cell transplant. The source of these receptors is a male patient between 2 and 15 years old who had a stem cell transplant for chronic granulomatous disease, so the T cells may come from the graft donor.

V gene TRBV28 combines with J gene TRBJ2-3, with unresolved D. V was shortened by 4 bases and J by 0 bases, with 11 bases between the two germline ends. CDR1 is MDHEN and CDR2 is SYDVKM in the germline V gene. CDR3 size: 15 residues. The CDR3: CASSSSATSTDTQYF. DNA for the CDR3: TGTGCCAGCAGTTCCTCAGCGACTAGCACAGATACGCAGTATTTT.

This clonotype was recorded a few times. This chain joins TRBV13 and TRBJ2-2; 9 bases are shared with TRBD2. The CDR3 runs to 15 residues. The germline V gene encodes CDR1 PRHDT and CDR2 FYEKMQ (reference sequence). Losses at the gene ends were 5 bases for V and 3 bases for J; bases not matched to a gene: 4. The CDR3 is CASSRLAEDTGELFF. The CDR3 coding sequence is TGTGCCAGCAGCAGACTAGCGGAAGACACCGGGGAGCTGTTTTTT.

This clonotype was observed at least ten times. This rearrangement joins TRBV12-3 or TRBV12-4 to TRBJ1-5; D may be TRBD1 (6 bases). The CDR3 is made up of 15 amino acids. The V gene lost 5 bases and the J gene lost 2 bases, with 13 bases spanning the gap. Here the CDR3 reads CASSVQGGGNQPQHF. Here the CDR3 DNA reads TGTGCCAGCAGTGTACAGGGTGGGGGCAATCAGCCCCAGCATTTT.